The sample holds many counts of the clone carrying this TCR beta chain. These data belong to a study of T-cell reconstitution after alpha-beta-depleted transplantation in children. J was trimmed by 2 bases and V by 6 bases; bases with no gene match: 6. The CDR3 runs to 14 residues. This sample's TCRbeta library carried unique molecular identifier barcodes. A single record per CDR3 protein comes from TCRdb applying MiXCR to the PCR reads. The sample consists of some 240,000 distinct CDR3 sequences, 12% of them appearing once. Sequencing used PBMCs from the stem cell graft donor, obtained from the stem cell graft. The genes are TRBV12-3 or TRBV12-4 and TRBJ2-7, with 8 nucleotides matching TRBD2. The clonotype originates from a human donor who donated a stem cell graft to a child with acute lymphoblastic leukemia. The chain's CDR3 is CASRPLGGAYEQYF. CDR3 sequence (DNA): TGTGCCAGCAGACCCCTCGGGGGGGCCTACGAGCAGTACTTC.